A single count supports the clone carrying this T cell receptor (beta chain). This specimen comes from a study of blood T cell repertoires in COVID-19. Participants, about 18 to 90 years old, spanned fewer than 25 US areas. Donors in Cohort 3 counted as recovered after two negative PCRs, clearance, or symptom resolution. Here immunoSEQ multiplex PCR was the method, and the copy in TCRdb shows in-frame clones only, minus some. This table holds some 300,000 clones, around 84% found once. Germline CDR1 and CDR2: ENHRY and SYGVKD. The germline V and J ends were trimmed by 11 bases and 2 bases, with 13 bases remaining between them. The CDR3 totals 13 residues.

V gene TRBV10-3 combines with J gene TRBJ2-1; possibly TRBD1 for D (6 bases). This sequence was found in a man aged 25-45 years who had recovered from COVID-19. The sample taken for sequencing was PBMCs or T cells enriched from blood (not recorded which). The CDR3 protein is CAVTGLPYNEQFF. In DNA form, the CDR3 reads TGTGCCGTTACAGGGCTCCCCTACAATGAGCAGTTCTTC.